The 2 T cell receptor beta chains in this list originate from one sample, sequenced in a study of T cell responses to AZD1222 COVID-19 vaccine. Generated by immunoSEQ multiplex PCR, the TCRdb table keeps only in-frame clones and is missing some. Among under 200,000 clones listed, over 80% were seen once. This specimen was peripheral blood, taken on day 0 of MenACWY control vaccination. The origin of the receptors is an adult in good health.

Only a few counts were recorded for this clone. The chain joins TRBV27 to TRBJ1-1, with D possibly being TRBD1 (5 bases). This CDR3 has 13 amino acids. CDR1 is MNHEY, CDR2 SMNVEV, per germline (reference sequence). The V end lost 6 bases, the J end lost 5 bases, and 13 bases lay between the germline ends. The CDR3, as DNA: TGTGCCAGCAGATCCCAGGGTTGGACTGAAGCTTTCTTT. Translated: CASRSQGWTEAFF.

This clone was recorded only once. The V and J genes are TRBV7-2 and TRBJ1-1; 8 bases align to TRBD1. The CDR3 spans 14 residues. The germline gives CDR1 SGHTA, CDR2 FQGNSA. J was trimmed by 6 bases and V by 1 base; bases with no gene match: 4. The CDR3 region has the DNA TGTGCCAGCAGCTTAGACCGGGGACAGGCTGAAGCTTTCTTT. This gives the protein CASSLDRGQAEAFF. Supplemented by reference TRBV7-2 and TRBJ1-1, the full variable domain reads GAGVSQSPSNKVTEKGKDVELRCDPISGHTALYWYRQSLGQGLEFLIYFQGNSAPDKSGLPSDRFSAERTGGSVSTLTIQRTQQEDSAVYLCASSLDRGQAEAFFGQGTRLTVV.